This TCR beta chain was captured by sequencing in a study of metastatic and nonmetastatic thyroid tumors (dated by TCRdb to 2020 to 2022). At the level of the whole study: Repertoires were compared across peripheral blood and tumor or nodule tissue samples from malignant and benign thyroid patients. What the authors observed across the whole study: TCR beta diversity was reported as significantly higher in malignant tumors than in benign nodules, in both blood and tumor samples.

Receptor libraries were prepared by PCR. This sample was sequenced with an Illumina HiSeq 4000. High-throughput sequencing was used to profile the TCR beta-chain CDR3 region of each patient. The study's own analysis went as follows. CDR3 differences across clinicopathological groups were used to build a classifier for discriminating distant-metastatic papillary thyroid cancer patients. The Shannon index was used to measure repertoire diversity, and the Morisita-Horn index was used to measure how similar tumor and blood repertoires were. Through fastp at Q25 and MiXCR, TCRdb rebuilt clones from the public reads, retaining in-frame beta chains. TCRdb's processing, not the authors', yielded these V and J calls. The sample table holds 11,000 or so clones, of which 30% to 35% were seen once. Roughly 10% of the sample belongs to the ten largest clones. V lost 10 bases and J lost 7 bases; the stretch between them is 9 bases long. CDR1 and CDR2, looked up from the germline V gene, are MNHNS and SASEGT. The CDR3 covers 10 residues, taking in both the cysteine and the phenylalanine. CDR3 DNA only is kept here, 30 bases in frame from base 1.

No treatment had been received by any patient before thyroid surgery. Patient clinical samples collected from about 2011 to 2018 were retrospectively analysed using T-cell receptor beta sequencing. This clone was seen a handful of times. It has no known antigen specificity. No quality values exist for individual bases; no much larger clone is one base distant. This receptor was obtained from a female donor with papillary thyroid cancer or a benign thyroid nodule (not recorded which). Some clones in this sample may be carry-over from other donors' samples. The rearranged segments are TRBV6-1 and TRBJ2-3; too little of a D gene remains to name it. Sample: tumor tissue. DNA sequence: TGTGCCACCGCGCAGAATACGCAGTATTTT. It translates as CATAQNTQYF.